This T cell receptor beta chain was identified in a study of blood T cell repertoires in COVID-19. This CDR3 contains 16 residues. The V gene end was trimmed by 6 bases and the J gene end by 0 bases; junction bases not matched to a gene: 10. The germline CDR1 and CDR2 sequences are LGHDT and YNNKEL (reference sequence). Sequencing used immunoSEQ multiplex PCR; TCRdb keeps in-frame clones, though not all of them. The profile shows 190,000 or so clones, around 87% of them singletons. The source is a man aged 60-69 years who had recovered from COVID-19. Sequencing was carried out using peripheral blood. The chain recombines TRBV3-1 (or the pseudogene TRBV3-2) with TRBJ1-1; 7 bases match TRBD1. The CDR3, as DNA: TGTGCCAGCAGATCGACAGGGAATAGGGTGAACACTGAAGCTTTCTTT. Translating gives CASRSTGNRVNTEAFF.